This T cell receptor (beta chain) is from a study of cytotoxic CD8 clonotypes in ibrutinib-treated CLL. Study context: Among responders, roughly 24 were partial and 2 complete; after median roughly 70 months, approximately 15 stayed remitted and approximately 12 progressed. After a median roughly 12 months on treatment (6 to 36), response samples were drawn.

As regards this clone: Its antigen is as yet unknown.

General study points: Clonality rose at ibrutinib response, held steady in sustained remission, and fell toward baseline at progression. Contraction or stability on treatment was seen for public clonotypes, which were uncommon.

Profiled with immunoSEQ multiplex PCR; TCRdb holds only in-frame clones, not every one. The sample holds more than 200,000 clones, 60% to 75% seen once. With V trimmed by 4 bases and J by 4 bases, 3 bases remained unmatched. CDR1 and CDR2 (germline): KGHSH, LQKENI. The CDR3 extends over 13 amino acids. This clonotype was obtained from a human donor with chronic lymphocytic leukemia. The rearrangement links TRBV18 to TRBJ2-7, with 8 bases identical to TRBD1. Sequences were derived from PBMCs, sampled after 24 months of ibrutinib treatment. The CDR3 DNA follows: TGTGCCAGCTCACAGGGACAGGAGTACGAGCAGTACTTC. This codes for CASSQGQEYEQYF.